This record concerns one TCR beta chain sequence. No antigen is known for it. Sequencing used immunoSEQ multiplex PCR; TCRdb keeps in-frame clones, though not all of them. Of approximately 45,000 clones in the sample, less than 90% were seen once. This sample was included in a study of lymphopenia after photon versus proton radiotherapy. Study-level results: In patients who died, overall survival fell as post-nadir TCR diversity dropped more. Under photons, naive T cells and diversity fell while effector/memory populations rose.

Germline V CDR1 and CDR2: SGDLS, YYNGEE. This CDR3 is 14 amino acids long. V was pared by 2 bases and J by 2 bases, with 2 bases of the junction left unmatched. The sample in question was peripheral blood, obtained from a patient treated with photon-based radiotherapy. The sequence was collected from a man aged 40-49 years with gastric cancer. The chain employs TRBV9 and TRBJ2-5; 8 positions match TRBD1. This CDR3 is CASSVGQAQETQYF. The DNA for the CDR3 is TGTGCCAGCAGCGTGGGACAGGCACAAGAGACCCAGTACTTC.